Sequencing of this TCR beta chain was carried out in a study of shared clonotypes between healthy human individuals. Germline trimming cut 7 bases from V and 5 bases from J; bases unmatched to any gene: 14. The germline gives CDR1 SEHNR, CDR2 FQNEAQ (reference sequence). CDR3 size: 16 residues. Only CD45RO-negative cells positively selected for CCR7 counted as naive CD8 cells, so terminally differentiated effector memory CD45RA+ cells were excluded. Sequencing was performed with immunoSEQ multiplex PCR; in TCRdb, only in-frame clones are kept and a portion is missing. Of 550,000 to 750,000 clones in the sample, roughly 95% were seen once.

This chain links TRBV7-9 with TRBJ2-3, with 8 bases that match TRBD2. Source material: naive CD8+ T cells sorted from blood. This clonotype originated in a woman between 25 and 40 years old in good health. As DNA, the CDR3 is TGTGCCAGCACCGACCCGGGACTAGTCGGGGGAGATACGCAGTATTTT. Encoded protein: CASTDPGLVGGDTQYF.